These 7 T cell receptor beta chains came from one sample sequenced in a study of T cells in Graves' hyperthyroidism and ophthalmopathy. What was amplified from RNA transcripts were TCR beta CDR3 regions. A set of HTBI primers served as the primers for a first-round RT-PCR of the TCR CDR3. TCRdb re-analysed the multiplex PCR reads in MiXCR, keeping a single row per CDR3 protein. The sample shows a few hundred thousand distinct CDR3 sequences, approximately 22% of them seen only once. Sequenced input: blood. Receptors were obtained from an older woman with Graves' ophthalmopathy.

The chain is built from TRBV12-3 or TRBV12-4 and TRBJ2-5; D perhaps matches TRBD1 (6 bases). The germline V and J ends were trimmed by 0 bases and 5 bases, with 13 bases remaining between them. The CDR3 has 15 amino acids. CDR3 sequence reads: CASSLAQGSWETQYF. The CDR3 coding sequence is TGTGCCAGCAGTTTAGCGCAGGGGTCCTGGGAGACCCAGTACTTC.

V and J are TRBV5-6 and TRBJ2-2; possibly TRBD2 for D (5 bases). In germline, CDR1 is SGHDT, CDR2 YYEEEE. Trimming removed 6 bases at V and 4 bases at J, with 16 bases between. The CDR3 runs 15 residues. The CDR3 is CASNWDNEGTGELFF. CDR3 nucleotide sequence: TGTGCCAGCAATTGGGATAACGAGGGCACCGGGGAGCTGTTTTTT.

This chain connects TRBV6-1 to TRBJ1-2; D call uncertain. V gave up 10 bases and J gave up 3 bases, with 9 bases separating them. This CDR3 contains 11 residues. In germline, CDR1 is MNHNS, CDR2 SASEGT. The CDR3 is CATAYYYGYTF. CDR3 bases: TGTGCCACCGCGTACTACTATGGCTACACCTTC.

V is TRBV12-3 or TRBV12-4 and J is TRBJ1-2; possible D gene TRBD1, 5 bases. The CDR3 runs to 14 residues. With 5 bases removed from V and 0 bases from J, the gap between germline ends came to 10 bases. The CDR3 coding sequence is TGTGCCAGCAGTCGCACAGGAACTAACTATGGCTACACCTTC. Encoded protein: CASSRTGTNYGYTF.

The chain links TRBV12-3 or TRBV12-4 to TRBJ2-7; the match to TRBD2 covers 7 bases. Trimming cost V 3 bases and J 4 bases; bases outside gene matches: 9. The CDR3 extends over 15 amino acids. CDR3 in DNA: TGTGCCAGCAGTTTTGGGGGGGGGTGTGCGTACGAGCAGTACTTC. Amino acid sequence: CASSFGGGCAYEQYF.

This clonotype was detected many times. This chain joins TRBV12-3 or TRBV12-4 and TRBJ2-1, with D tentatively TRBD1 (5 bases). The CDR3 is 13 residues long. Trimming cost V 3 bases and J 9 bases, with 12 bases left between them. The chain's CDR3 is CASSFNGQGEQFF. For the CDR3, the DNA is TGTGCCAGCAGTTTTAACGGCCAGGGTGAGCAGTTCTTC.

The chain has TRBV20-1 and TRBJ2-1; 8 positions match TRBD2. The CDR3 is made up of 13 amino acids. V was clipped by 3 bases and J by 15 bases; unmatched bases: 13. CDR1 is DFQATT, CDR2 SNEGSKA, per germline (reference sequence). The CDR3 nucleotides read TGCAGTGCTAGTGGCCTAGCGGGTGGCCCTCGGTTCTTC. Translation: CSASGLAGGPRFF.